This TCR beta chain was obtained from a study of blood T cell repertoires in COVID-19. Across the whole study: The origin of the acute and convalescent COVID-19 samples was the United States, Italy and Spain. From T cells, B-cell-depleted T cells, or PBMCs came the material, which was cDNA or gDNA.

Per the authors' pipeline: Amplifying reference gene primers gave estimates of nucleated cell counts. TCRdb keeps only in-frame clones here, not all; method: immunoSEQ multiplex PCR. V, J and clone size are those of that table, while D and trimming were read from the DNA. The table has approximately 160,000 clones, around 86% seen once. Patients at the Seattle site were enrolled during active infection and followed longitudinally. The germline V and J ends were trimmed by 6 bases and 0 bases, with 6 bases remaining between them. The CDR3 covers 13 residues. This clone was seen only a few times. The receptor was derived from a man aged 55 to 69 with COVID-19, enrolled during active disease. The chain is built from TRBV12-3 or TRBV12-4 and TRBJ1-3; no reliable D call. Sequencing was performed on peripheral blood. CDR3 DNA: TGTGCCAGCAGGAGTGCCTCTGGAAACACCATATATTTT. Its protein product is CASRSASGNTIYF.